Each of the 10 T cell receptor beta chains below was sequenced from the same sample in a study of shared clonotypes between healthy human individuals. Measured with immunoSEQ multiplex PCR; TCRdb has only the in-frame clones, and not every one. This sample yields about 2.4 million clones, of which roughly 93% are seen a single time; about 0.39% belongs to the top ten. Sequencing was carried out using naive CD4+ T cells from PBMCs. Noted subset: CD45RA+ positively selected. Receptors were obtained from a man younger than 35 in good health. Some clones in this sample may be carry-over from other donors' samples.

V is TRBV10-3 and J is TRBJ1-1; D gene ambiguous. Germline V gene lookup returns CDR1 ENHRY and CDR2 SYGVKD. The CDR3 is 13 residues long. V was trimmed by 6 bases and J by 1 base, leaving 9 bases between them. CDR3 coding DNA: TGTGCCATCAGCGTTACGGGGAACACTGAAGCTTTCTTT. This gives the protein CAISVTGNTEAFF.

This clone was observed once. The chain combines TRBV15 with TRBJ2-1; maybe TRBD1 (5 bases). This CDR3 has 17 amino acids. Trimming shortened V by 1 base and J by 3 bases, and 16 bases separated the two germline ends. CDR1 is LNHNV and CDR2 is YYDKDF in the germline V gene (reference sequence). The CDR3 nucleotides read TGTGCCACCAGCAGAGTGCAGGGCAGTCCGTACTACAATGAGCAGTTCTTC. It specifies CATSRVQGSPYYNEQFF.

The chain employs TRBV28 and TRBJ1-2, with 9 bases aligning to TRBD1. Germline CDR1 is MDHEN and CDR2 is SYDVKM. This CDR3 has 14 residues. V shed 10 bases, J shed 3 bases, and the junction held 9 bases outside the gene matches. This chain's CDR3 is CAISTGGGHYGYTF. CDR3 sequence (DNA): TGTGCCATCTCGACAGGGGGGGGGCACTATGGCTACACCTTC.

The chain carries TRBV5-8 and TRBJ1-2; D unresolved. Germline assignment: CDR1 SGHTS and CDR2 YDEGEE. Trimming took 4 bases from V and 7 from J, leaving 20 bases between them. CDR3 size: 15 residues. CDR3 in DNA: TGTGCCAGCAGCCAGGCTGGGTCACTGGGATTTGGCTACACCTTC. Encoded protein: CASSQAGSLGFGYTF.

This CDR3 reads CASSYSMTGAGEKLFF. For the CDR3, the DNA is TGTGCCAGCAGTTACTCTATGACGGGGGCGGGTGAAAAACTGTTTTTT. The chain joins TRBV6-5 to TRBJ1-4; a possible D gene is TRBD1 (6 bases). V lost 0 bases, J lost 7 bases, and 15 bases lay in between. Germline values: CDR1 MNHEY, CDR2 SVGAGI. This CDR3 is 16 amino acids long.

V gene TRBV5-1 combines with J gene TRBJ1-1; weak D call: TRBD1 (5 bases). V was cut by 4 bases and J by 1 base, with 14 bases left in between. Germline V gene data show CDR1 as SGHRS and CDR2 as YFSETQ. This CDR3 is 15 amino acids long. The CDR3 region is CASSRDGGGNTEAFF. The CDR3 coding sequence is TGCGCCAGCAGCCGGGACGGAGGAGGGAACACTGAAGCTTTCTTT. Variable domain in full (rest from reference TRBV5-1 and TRBJ1-1): KAGVTQTPRYLIKTRGQQVTLSCSPISGHRSVSWYQQTPGQGLQFLFEYFSETQRNKGNFPGRFSGRQFSNSRSEMNVSTLELGDSALYLCASSRDGGGNTEAFFGQGTRLTVV.

The chain carries TRBV18 and TRBJ2-2; D tentatively reads TRBD1 or TRBD2 (6 bases each). CDR3 size: 16 residues. The germline gives CDR1 KGHSH, CDR2 LQKENI. V shed 2 bases and J shed 4 bases, with 14 bases lying between them. This CDR3 is CASSPFGGSGTGELFF. CDR3 DNA sequence: TGTGCCAGCTCACCATTCGGGGGCTCGGGCACCGGGGAGCTGTTTTTT.

The rearrangement joins TRBV15 to TRBJ2-1; tentatively, D is TRBD1 or TRBD2 (5 bases each). CDR3 length equals 17 residues. Germline-derived CDR1 and CDR2 are LNHNV and YYDKDF (reference sequence). Trimming stripped 4 bases from V and 5 bases from J, with 21 bases between. DNA for the CDR3: TGTGCCACCAGCAAAACAATCAGGGCCGCGACTAACAATGAGCAGTTCTTC. Residues: CATSKTIRAATNNEQFF. Full variable domain (rest looked up from reference TRBV15 and TRBJ2-1): DAMVIQNPRYQVTQFGKPVTLSCSQTLNHNVMYWYQQKSSQAPKLLFHYYDKDFNNEADTPDNFQSRRPNTSFCFLDIRSPGLGDTAMYLCATSKTIRAATNNEQFFGPGTRLTVL.

The chain carries TRBV27 and TRBJ2-2; 10 bases map to TRBD1. The CDR3 is 15 amino acids. The V gene end was trimmed by 5 bases and the J gene end by 6 bases; junction bases not matched to a gene: 6. Germline assignment: CDR1 MNHEY and CDR2 SMNVEV (reference sequence). CDR3 protein: CASSISTGGSGELFF. The CDR3 nucleotides read TGTGCCAGCAGTATTTCGACAGGGGGCTCCGGGGAGCTGTTTTTT.

DNA of the CDR3: TGTGCCAGCAGTCGGACAGGTTACACTGAAGCTTTCTTT. This sequence encodes CASSRTGYTEAFF. The gene calls are TRBV28 and TRBJ1-1; 7 nucleotides agree with TRBD1. V lost 5 bases to trimming and J lost 3 bases; unmatched junction nucleotides: 3. Germline lookup yields CDR1 MDHEN and CDR2 SYDVKM. This CDR3 is 13 amino acids long.